The clone carrying this T cell receptor beta chain was counted ten times or more. The CDR3 regions of TCR beta were amplified from RNA transcripts. First-round RT-PCR of the TCR CDR3 relied on the HTBI primer set. TCRdb ran MiXCR on the multiplex PCR reads and lists one entry per CDR3 protein. The data show 250,000 to 350,000 distinct CDR3 sequences, 16% seen once. In germline, CDR1 is GTSNPN, CDR2 SVGIG (reference sequence). The CDR3 is made up of 13 amino acids. V lost 5 bases to trimming and J lost 9 bases, with 17 bases between them. This specimen belongs to a study of T cells in Graves' hyperthyroidism and ophthalmopathy.

This rearrangement joins TRBV30 to TRBJ2-1, with D possibly called TRBD1 or TRBD2 (5 bases each). The material sequenced was blood. This receptor was identified in a man in his thirties or forties with Graves' hyperthyroidism. This chain's CDR3 is CAWVQSRGGEQFF. In DNA form, the CDR3 reads TGTGCCTGGGTACAGTCGAGGGGCGGTGAGCAGTTCTTC.